One and the same sample provided the 18 T cell receptor beta chains below, sequenced in a study of blood T cell repertoires in COVID-19 (dated by TCRdb to between 2020 and 2021). The method behind the library was the immunoSEQ multiplex PCR assay. The table comes from immuneACCESS by way of TCRdb, which keeps in-frame sequences with V and J called. Part of the clones is missing from these tables; in studies checked, under half for an unresolved V gene and the rest for unknown reasons. The sample records fewer than 250,000 clones, about 83% of which are singletons. The ten largest clones add up to about 3.6% of the sample. The sample was PBMCs or T cells enriched from blood (not recorded which). The receptors originated from a woman between 40 and 50 years old who had been exposed to COVID-19.

The rearrangement links TRBV7-3 to TRBJ1-2; 7 bases match TRBD1. Germline loops: CDR1 SGHTA, CDR2 FQGTGA. This CDR3 comprises 18 residues. Trimming at V came to 5 bases and at J to 0 bases, leaving 15 bases not matched to a gene. In DNA form, the CDR3 reads TGTGCCAGCAGCCCCACCGGACAGGAGGTTTTATCTAACTATGGCTACACCTTC. This encodes CASSPTGQEVLSNYGYTF.

V usage is TRBV3-1 (or the pseudogene TRBV3-2) and J usage is TRBJ1-1; tentative D call: TRBD1 (5 bases). Germline CDR1 is LGHDT and CDR2 is YNNKEL (reference sequence). The V end lost 3 bases, the J end lost 8 bases, and 10 bases lay between the germline ends. The CDR3 contains 12 residues. CDR3 sequence (DNA): TGTGCCAGCAGCCAGGGGGGTAGGGAAGCTTTCTTT. This translates into CASSQGGREAFF.

This clone has only one observation. The rearrangement joins TRBV9 to TRBJ2-3, with 13 bases identical to TRBD2. Germline CDR1 reads SGDLS; CDR2 reads YYNGEE. The CDR3 consists of 18 residues. After removal of 4 bases from V and 4 bases from J, the junction contained 12 bases not matched to a gene. CDR3: CASSIVGLAGSTPDTQYF. CDR3 DNA sequence: TGTGCCAGCAGCATTGTGGGACTAGCGGGATCAACACCAGATACGCAGTATTTT.

This chain joins TRBV5-6 and TRBJ2-7; D may be TRBD1 (5 bases). The germline V and J ends were trimmed by 6 bases and 2 bases, with 12 bases remaining between them. The CDR3 has 13 residues. Germline V gives CDR1 SGHDT, CDR2 YYEEEE. The CDR3 region has the DNA TGTGCCAGCAATTCAGACAGAACCTACGAGCAGTACTTC. Its translation is CASNSDRTYEQYF.

This clone has just a few counts. V usage is TRBV24-1 and J usage is TRBJ1-4; weak D call: TRBD1 (5 bases). Trimming left V 4 bases short and J 8 bases short, with 13 bases between. There are 14 residues in the CDR3. The germline gives CDR1 KGHDR, CDR2 SFDVKD. DNA for the CDR3: TGTGCCACCAGTGACGGGACTCTGGGGGAAAAACTGTTTTTT. This encodes CATSDGTLGEKLFF.

The CDR3 nucleotides read TGCGCCAGCAGCCGGCAAGGACAGCAGAACACTGAAGCTTTCTTT. Translated: CASSRQGQQNTEAFF. The J gene is TRBJ1-1, the V gene TRBV5-1; possible D gene TRBD1, 6 bases. Per the germline V gene, CDR1 is SGHRS and CDR2 is YFSETQ. The CDR3 is made up of 15 amino acids. The ends were cut back, 4 bases at V and 1 base at J, with 14 bases in the middle.

The chain couples TRBV28 to TRBJ1-1; D is possibly TRBD1 (5 bases). Germline V CDR1 and CDR2: MDHEN, SYDVKM. Trimming pared 9 bases from V and 5 bases from J, leaving 13 bases between. This CDR3 is built from 12 residues. The CDR3 region has the DNA TGTGCCAGTGTCGGGGGGTGGACTGAAGCTTTCTTT. Translating it yields CASVGGWTEAFF. The variable domain in full, completed from reference TRBV28 and TRBJ1-1, reads DVKVTQSSRYLVKRTGEKVFLECVQDMDHENMFWYRQDPGLGLRLIYFSYDVKMKEKGDIPEGYSVSREKKERFSLILESASTNQTSMYLCASVGGWTEAFFGQGTRLTVV.

V usage is TRBV2 and J usage is TRBJ2-5, with D hard to call. Trimming took off 5 bases at V and 2 bases at J, with 9 bases between the two ends. The CDR3 loop spans 13 amino acids. The germline V gene encodes CDR1 SNHLY and CDR2 FYNNEI. The CDR3 nucleotides read TGTGCCAGCAGTACACAAATGCAAGAGACCCAGTACTTC. It encodes CASSTQMQETQYF.

The chain uses TRBV10-2 and TRBJ2-1, with 7 bases aligning to TRBD1. Germline loops: CDR1 WSHSY, CDR2 SAAADI. The V gene end was trimmed by 4 bases and the J gene end by 1 base; junction bases not matched to a gene: 16. CDR3 length: 19 residues. The CDR3 nucleotides are TGCGCCAGCAGTGTGCCCCTTAATTACCAGGGGGATTCCTACAATGAGCAGTTCTTC. This gives the protein CASSVPLNYQGDSYNEQFF.

This chain uses TRBV11-1 with TRBJ1-2; a possible D gene is TRBD1 (5 bases). Between the trimmed V and J ends, which lost 2 bases and 2 bases, there was a span of 15 bases. CDR3 size: 16 residues. Germline-derived CDR1 and CDR2 are SGHAT and FQDESV (reference sequence). This chain's CDR3 is CASSLTTEGGNYGYTF. Here the CDR3 DNA reads TGTGCCAGCAGCTTAACGACAGAAGGTGGGAACTATGGCTACACCTTC.

The chain combines TRBV30 with TRBJ1-6; 7 nucleotides align to TRBD1. Losses at the gene ends were 3 bases for V and 6 bases for J; bases not matched to a gene: 11. The CDR3 consists of 16 residues. Germline CDR1 reads GTSNPN; CDR2 reads SVGIG (reference sequence). CDR3 amino acids: CAWRPTGAAANSPLHF. CDR3 nucleotide sequence: TGTGCCTGGAGGCCTACAGGGGCGGCTGCTAATTCACCCCTCCACTTT.

V gene TRBV6-6 combines with J gene TRBJ1-1; D unresolved. The CDR3 spans 12 residues. The germline V and J ends were trimmed by 6 bases and 4 bases, with 9 bases remaining between them. From germline, CDR1 is MNHNY and CDR2 SVGAGI (reference sequence). The CDR3 coding sequence is TGTGCCAGCAGGGGTGGAGGCACTGAAGCTTTCTTT. Its translation is CASRGGGTEAFF.

The chain employs TRBV10-2 and TRBJ2-7; D call uncertain. The CDR3 is made up of 14 amino acids. Trimming shortened V by 1 base and J by 2 bases, and 9 bases separated the two germline ends. Germline V gene lookup returns CDR1 WSHSY and CDR2 SAAADI. The CDR3 is CASSELQVPYEQYF. In nucleotides, the CDR3 is TGCGCCAGCAGTGAGTTGCAGGTCCCCTACGAGCAGTACTTC.

This clone occurred once. The genes are TRBV7-9 and TRBJ1-1; tentative D call: TRBD1 (6 bases). The V gene's germline CDR1 is SEHNR and CDR2 FQNEAQ (reference sequence). With 5 bases removed from V and 4 bases from J, the gap between germline ends came to 14 bases. This CDR3 is 14 amino acids long. The DNA of the CDR3 is TGTGCCAGCAGCCCACAGGGTTCGGGCACTGAAGCTTTCTTT. Its protein product is CASSPQGSGTEAFF. Filled out from reference TRBV7-9 and TRBJ1-1, the complete variable domain reads DTGVSQNPRHKITKRGQNVTFRCDPISEHNRLYWYRQTLGQGPEFLTYFQNEAQLEKSRLLSDRFSAERPKGSFSTLEIQRTEQGDSAMYLCASSPQGSGTEAFFGQGTRLTVV.

In regard to this clone: This same CDR3 is encoded by further DNA sequences in the sample. CDR3 bases: TGTGCCAGCTCACCACCCCAGGGCTATGGCTACACCTTC. Its translation is CASSPPQGYGYTF. The rearrangement links TRBV18 to TRBJ1-2, with a tentative D call TRBD1 (5 bases). Germline V gene data show CDR1 as KGHSH and CDR2 as LQKENI. This CDR3 has 13 amino acids. Trimming left V 0 bases short and J 4 bases short, with 6 bases between.

This chain connects TRBV28 to TRBJ1-5; D remains ambiguous. This CDR3 has 14 amino acids. The ends were cut back, 7 bases at V and 6 bases at J, with 16 bases in the middle. Germline CDR1 MDHEN, CDR2 SYDVKM. CDR3 nucleotide sequence: TGTGCCAGCACCCGAGAGCCCCCGAGTCAGCCCCAGCATTTT. Translated, it gives CASTREPPSQPQHF. The whole variable domain, remainder taken from reference TRBV28 and TRBJ1-5, is DVKVTQSSRYLVKRTGEKVFLECVQDMDHENMFWYRQDPGLGLRLIYFSYDVKMKEKGDIPEGYSVSREKKERFSLILESASTNQTSMYLCASTREPPSQPQHFGDGTRLSIL.

The rearrangement links TRBV6-5 to TRBJ2-1, with D possibly TRBD2 on 5 matching bases. V shed 4 bases and J shed 0 bases, with 10 bases lying between them. Germline CDR1 is MNHEY and CDR2 is SVGAGI. The CDR3 has 15 amino acids. This chain's CDR3 is CASSSSISSYNEQFF. Here the CDR3 DNA reads TGTGCCAGCAGTTCTAGCATCAGCTCCTACAATGAGCAGTTCTTC.

The V and J genes are TRBV2 and TRBJ2-7; TRBD1 might be the D (6 bases). Trimming took 10 bases from V and 3 from J, leaving 16 bases between them. Germline CDR1 and CDR2: SNHLY and FYNNEI. This CDR3 is built from 13 residues. In DNA, the CDR3 is TGTGCCACAAAACAGGGTCCGAACTACGAGCAGTACTTC. It codes for CATKQGPNYEQYF.